The T cell receptor beta chain under discussion was sequenced for a study of long-term antiretroviral therapy in people with HIV. Study as a whole: The immediate-ART recommendation dates to 2015, and the earliest samples predate it by about a decade. The study's findings and limits: Controls showed broader CDR3 length ranges than did the HIV repertoires.

With respect to this clone: The antigen is undetermined.

Researchers report immunoSEQ v3.0 was run at survey level. TCRdb's table, derived via immunoSEQ multiplex PCR, lists solely in-frame clones and lacks some. The sample lists tens of thousands of clones, 88% occurring once. The origin of this receptor is a man under 40 with HIV. Sequencing was performed on unsorted PBMCs, taken roughly 4.5 years after starting antiretroviral therapy.

The CDR3 loop reads CASRNSNQPQHF. Here the CDR3 DNA reads TGTGCCAGCCGGAATAGCAATCAGCCCCAGCATTTT. J is TRBJ1-5 and V is TRBV6-5; D call uncertain. Germline V gene data show CDR1 as MNHEY and CDR2 as SVGAGI. The CDR3 is made up of 12 amino acids. Trimming removed 8 bases from V and 0 bases from J, with 5 bases in between.